This entry concerns a single T cell receptor (beta chain). Original analysis: Amplified reference gene primers provided the basis for estimating nucleated cell counts. TCRdb keeps only in-frame clones here, not all; method: immunoSEQ multiplex PCR. Clonal size and the V and J genes are those of that table, whereas D and trimming came from the DNA. The table has roughly 380,000 clones, roughly 90% seen once; the top ten hold around 1.5%. CDR3 length: 16 amino acids. J lost 2 bases, V lost 8 bases, and 9 bases had no gene match. Germline CDR1 is PRHDT and CDR2 is FYEKMQ (reference sequence). This record belongs to a study of blood T cell repertoires in COVID-19. Background on the study: Collection of acute and convalescent COVID-19 samples took place in the United States, Italy and Spain. PBMCs, B-cell-depleted T cells, or T cells provided the cDNA or gDNA that made up the material.

The sample comprised peripheral blood. This clonotype originated in a woman aged 40 to 50 with COVID-19, enrolled during active disease. The rearrangement links TRBV13 to TRBJ2-2; 9 bases match TRBD2. As DNA, the CDR3 is TGTGCCAGCTCCGTCAGACTAGCGGTTAACACCGGGGAGCTGTTTTTT. Encoded protein: CASSVRLAVNTGELFF.